This T cell receptor (beta chain) was identified in a study of cytomegalovirus exposure and HLA in healthy donors. The PCR made use of 60 Vbeta and 13 Jbeta primers. Produced via immunoSEQ multiplex PCR; TCRdb's table is partial and in-frame only. The table has fewer than 200,000 clones, 81% seen once; the top ten hold under 2%. The V gene lost 6 bases and the J gene lost 4 bases, with 13 bases spanning the gap. Germline CDR1 and CDR2: MDHEN and SYDVKM. The CDR3 consists of 14 residues. With regard to this clone: Its antigen remains unidentified.

Findings and limits, study-wide: As was reported, the HLA-A and HLA-B alleles of most subjects were accurately predicted from TCR beta sequences.

The receptor comes from a woman under 30 in good health and CMV-seronegative. The specimen was PBMCs. This rearrangement joins TRBV28 to TRBJ1-3; D not resolved. CDR3 nucleotide sequence: TGTGCCAGCAGAAGTAGCGGGAAAGGAAACACCATATATTTT. Translated, it gives CASRSSGKGNTIYF.